This TCR beta chain was documented in a study of T cell repertoires in cytomegalovirus infection. V was cut by 0 bases and J by 4 bases, with 13 bases left in between. In germline, CDR1 is MGHRA, CDR2 YSYEKL. The length of the CDR3 is 15 residues. This clonotype was counted a few times. The antigen is not known. From the reads, TCRdb called clonotypes with MiXCR, one entry per CDR3 protein. This sample has nearly 700,000 distinct CDR3 sequences, with approximately 33% found just once. The material was cultured PBMCs, obtained from culture after CMV antigen stimulation. The chain employs TRBV4-1 and TRBJ2-7, with D hard to call. This TCR was sampled from a human donor in good health (CMV status not recorded). Some clones in this sample may be carry-over from other donors' samples. CDR3 bases: TGCGCCAGCAGCCAAGATAACGTGGCTAATTACGAGCAGTACTTC. Its translation is CASSQDNVANYEQYF.